Following are 2 T cell receptor beta chains from one sample sequenced in a study of blood T cell repertoires in COVID-19. Data came from immunoSEQ multiplex PCR; TCRdb stores just in-frame clones and leaves some out. Here the sample spans roughly 99,000 clones, over 80% being singletons. Sample: peripheral blood. Source of these receptors: a woman in her 30s with acute or convalescent COVID-19.

The genes are TRBV3-1 (or the pseudogene TRBV3-2) and TRBJ2-6, with TRBD1 as a possible D gene (5 bases). This CDR3 comprises 15 residues. The V end lost 4 bases, the J end lost 5 bases, and 12 bases lay between the germline ends. Germline CDR1 is LGHDT and CDR2 is YNNKEL (reference sequence). DNA for the CDR3: TGTGCCAGCAGCCCAGGGTTGCTCTGGGCCAACGTCCTGACTTTC. It codes for CASSPGLLWANVLTF.

The chain recombines TRBV7-9 with TRBJ1-6; D gene ambiguous. This CDR3 spans 12 amino acids. V shed 1 base and J shed 8 bases, with 3 bases lying between them. CDR1 is SEHNR, CDR2 FQNEAQ, per germline (reference sequence). DNA for the CDR3: TGTGCCAGCAGCTTAGGCGATTCACCCCTCCACTTT. This gives the protein CASSLGDSPLHF.